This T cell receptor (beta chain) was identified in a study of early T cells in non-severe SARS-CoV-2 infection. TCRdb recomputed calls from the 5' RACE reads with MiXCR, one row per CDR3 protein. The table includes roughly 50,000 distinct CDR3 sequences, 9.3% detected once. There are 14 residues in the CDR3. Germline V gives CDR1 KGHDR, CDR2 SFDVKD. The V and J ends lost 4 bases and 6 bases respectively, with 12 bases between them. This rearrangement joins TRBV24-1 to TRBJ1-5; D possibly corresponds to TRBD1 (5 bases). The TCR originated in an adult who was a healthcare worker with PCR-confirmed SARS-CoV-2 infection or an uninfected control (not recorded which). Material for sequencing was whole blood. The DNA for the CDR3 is TGTGCCACCAGTGACTCGACAGCGAGTCAGCCCCAGCATTTT. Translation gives CATSDSTASQPQHF.